This is a list of T cell receptor beta chains from one sample in a study of blood T cell repertoires in COVID-19. TCRdb's table, derived via immunoSEQ multiplex PCR, lists solely in-frame clones and lacks some. This table holds 65,000 to 80,000 clones, 86% found once. Sequencing was carried out using peripheral blood. The source of these receptors is a man younger than 40 with acute or convalescent COVID-19. Each CDR3 is given with its conserved first and last residue. The D gene is left open where the match is weak. Expanded clones are given a class, and other clones once, few, many or no size at all.

j_gene,v_gene,d_gene,abundance,CDR3nt,CDR3aa
TRBJ2-1,TRBV5-1,TRBD1,.,TGCGCCAGCAGCTTTACCCCGGGACAGGGAGCTAAAGGGAATGAGCAGTTCTTC,CASSFTPGQGAKGNEQFF
TRBJ2-1,TRBV7-8,TRBD2,.,TGTGCCAGCAGCTTTGGGCTAGCGGACAATGAGCAGTTCTTC,CASSFGLADNEQFF
TRBJ1-6,TRBV4-1,TRBD1,.,TGCGCCAGCAGCCAACGCACACGCAGGGGGCAGAATTCACCCCTCCACTTT,CASSQRTRRGQNSPLHF
TRBJ1-2,TRBV6-5,TRBD1,.,TGTGCCAGCAAAAGACAGGGATACTATGGCTACACCTTC,CASKRQGYYGYTF
TRBJ2-7,TRBV6-1,TRBD1,.,TGTGCCAGCAGTGAATTTGGGACAGGGATCGGGTACGAGCAGTACTTC,CASSEFGTGIGYEQYF
TRBJ2-1,TRBV10-3,TRBD1,.,TGTGCCATCAGTGAGTCGACAGGGGGCTCGTGGGGTGAGCAGTTCTTC,CAISESTGGSWGEQFF
TRBJ2-7,TRBV15,.,.,TGTGCCACCAGCGAGGAGGACAGAATTAAGTACGAGCAGTACTTC,CATSEEDRIKYEQYF
TRBJ1-6,TRBV30,.,.,TGTGCCTGGAGAGCTGCGGCCAATTCACCCCTCCACTTT,CAWRAAANSPLHF
TRBJ1-5,TRBV6-1,TRBD1,.,TGTGCCAGCAGTGAGACAGGGGGTCTTCAGCCCCAGCATTTT,CASSETGGLQPQHF
TRBJ2-6,TRBV4-1,.,.,TGCGCCAGCAGCCAACGCAGGGTCTCTGGGGCCAACGTCCTGACTTTC,CASSQRRVSGANVLTF
TRBJ2-3,TRBV7-8,TRBD2,.,TGTGCCAGCAGCCCGATGGTCGGGGGGGCGGGTGCAGATACGCAGTATTTT,CASSPMVGGAGADTQYF
TRBJ1-2,TRBV12-3/TRBV12-4,.,.,TGTGCCAGCAGTTTTATGGGGGGTGGAGGCTACACCTTC,CASSFMGGGGYTF
TRBJ2-5,TRBV24-1,.,.,TGTGCCACCAGTGATTTGGGAAGGGGAGCGGGAGAGACCCAGTACTTC,CATSDLGRGAGETQYF
TRBJ2-2,TRBV7-2,.,.,TGTGCCAGCAGCTTAGGGGCGGCGGGCGGGGAGCTGTTTTTT,CASSLGAAGGELFF
TRBJ1-5,TRBV30,.,.,TGTGCCTGGAGTTTCCCGGACAGAGGGTATCAGCCCCAGCATTTT,CAWSFPDRGYQPQHF
TRBJ1-1,TRBV20-1,.,.,TGCAGTGCTAGTAGCAGGGGAAAAATTGGGTACACTGAAGCTTTCTTT,CSASSRGKIGYTEAFF
TRBJ1-5,TRBV30,.,.,TGTGCCTGGAGGGGCCCTCAAGGCCAGCCCCAGCATTTT,CAWRGPQGQPQHF
TRBJ1-2,TRBV6-6,TRBD1,.,TGTGCCAGCACCCAGGGGGATTATGGCTACACCTTC,CASTQGDYGYTF
TRBJ1-2,TRBV9,TRBD1,.,TGTGCCAGCAGCGTACAGGGGGCGGGTGGCTACACCTTC,CASSVQGAGGYTF
TRBJ2-3,TRBV7-9,.,.,TGTGCCAGCAGCCCCCCGGGGGTCAGCACAGATACGCAGTATTTT,CASSPPGVSTDTQYF
TRBJ1-5,TRBV19,.,.,TGTGCCAGTAGTACTACAGGTAACGGTCAGCCCCAGCATTTT,CASSTTGNGQPQHF
TRBJ1-3,TRBV6-5,.,.,TGTGCCAGCACGTCAGGGTCTGGAAACACCATATATTTT,CASTSGSGNTIYF
TRBJ2-5,TRBV20-1,.,.,TGCAGTGCTAGTGGACAGTGGGAGACCCAGTACTTC,CSASGQWETQYF
TRBJ1-2,TRBV2,TRBD1,.,TGTGCCAGTGGAACAGGGGACCTCTATGGCTACACCTTC,CASGTGDLYGYTF
TRBJ1-2,TRBV6-5,TRBD1,.,TGTGCCACCCGAAACCAGGGGGCTCTCCACTATGGCTACACCTTC,CATRNQGALHYGYTF
TRBJ2-2,TRBV11-3,.,.,TGTGCCAGCAGCTTAAGTTCGGGGTTGGCCGGGGAGCTGTTTTTT,CASSLSSGLAGELFF
TRBJ1-5,TRBV18,TRBD1,.,TGTGCCAGCTCACCGGGACAGGGGAACAGCCAGCCCCAGCATTTT,CASSPGQGNSQPQHF
TRBJ1-2,TRBV19,.,.,TGTGCCAGTAGTATGAGTAACTATGGCTACACCTTC,CASSMSNYGYTF
TRBJ2-7,TRBV7-2,.,.,TGTGCCAGCAGCTTACTTACGACAGGAGCCTACGAGCAGTACTTC,CASSLLTTGAYEQYF
TRBJ1-1,TRBV2,.,.,TGTGCCAGCACCCTGCTTCGGGAAGTAGAAGCTTTCTTT,CASTLLREVEAFF
TRBJ2-1,TRBV3-1/TRBV3-2,TRBD2,.,TGTGCCAGCAGCCAAGGGGCGGGAGGGCCCTACAATGAGCAGTTCTTC,CASSQGAGGPYNEQFF
TRBJ1-1,TRBV5-1,.,.,TGCGCCAGCAGCCGCCGCGGGACTGAAGCTTTCTTT,CASSRRGTEAFF
TRBJ1-1,TRBV30,.,.,TGTGCCTGGACCGCCGGACTTCCAGGCACTGAAGCTTTCTTT,CAWTAGLPGTEAFF
TRBJ1-1,TRBV6-5,.,.,TGTGCCAGCAGGTACCGACAGAGATCCACAAACACTGAAGCTTTCTTT,CASRYRQRSTNTEAFF
TRBJ1-4,TRBV4-2,TRBD1,.,TGTGCCAGCAGCCAAGTCAGGGGGACAGTCATAACTAATGAAAAACTGTTTTTT,CASSQVRGTVITNEKLFF
TRBJ2-7,TRBV30,.,.,TGTGCCTGGAGCCCTAGTGTAGGCTTTCTGAGCTCCTACGAGCAGTACTTC,CAWSPSVGFLSSYEQYF
TRBJ2-5,TRBV5-1,TRBD2,.,TGCGCCAGCAGCTTGGCCGGAGTAGCGGGGGAGACCCAGTACTTC,CASSLAGVAGETQYF
TRBJ2-3,TRBV6-5,.,.,TGTGCCAGCAGGGTCATACTCTCCACAGATACGCAGTATTTT,CASRVILSTDTQYF
TRBJ2-2,TRBV3-1/TRBV3-2,TRBD2,once,TGTGCCAGCAGCCAAGACATAGCGGGAGGCTTTAACACCGGGGAGCTGTTTTTT,CASSQDIAGGFNTGELFF
TRBJ1-6,TRBV6-2/TRBV6-3,TRBD1,.,TGTGCCAGCAGTTACGGGACAGGGCGAGGTTCACCCCTCCACTTT,CASSYGTGRGSPLHF
TRBJ2-1,TRBV5-6,TRBD2,few,TGTGCCAGCAGCCCCCAGGAGCGGGGAGGCTATGAGCAGTTCTTC,CASSPQERGGYEQFF
TRBJ2-2,TRBV5-6,.,.,TGTGCCAGCAGCTTGGTTGCGGTGCGAACCCTCACCGGGGAGCTGTTTTTT,CASSLVAVRTLTGELFF
TRBJ1-2,TRBV19,.,.,TGTGCCAGTAGTATAAGTCGCGCGGGGGACTATGGCTACACCTTC,CASSISRAGDYGYTF
TRBJ1-5,TRBV12-3/TRBV12-4,.,.,TGTGCCAGCAGCCCGACAACCCGGGGGCCCCAGCATTTT,CASSPTTRGPQHF
TRBJ2-7,TRBV11-1,TRBD2,.,TGTGCCAGCAGCTTAGCGCGGACTAGCGGCTACGAGCAGTACTTC,CASSLARTSGYEQYF
TRBJ2-1,TRBV3-1/TRBV3-2,TRBD2,.,TGTGCCAGCAGCCGCAGGACTAGCGGGAGTAAGAATGAGCAGTTCTTC,CASSRRTSGSKNEQFF
TRBJ2-1,TRBV2,.,once,TGTGCCAGCAGTGAAGGGGGGGACTGGTTCTTC,CASSEGGDWFF
TRBJ1-5,TRBV6-6,.,.,TGTGCCAGCACCAAGGAGGGCGATGGCAATCAGCCCCAGCATTTT,CASTKEGDGNQPQHF
TRBJ1-6,TRBV25-1,.,.,TGTGCCAGCAGTGGGTGGGAGTCACCCCTCCACTTT,CASSGWESPLHF
TRBJ1-2,TRBV27,.,.,TGTGCCAGCAGTTTTGGGACAACTTATGGCTACACCTTC,CASSFGTTYGYTF
TRBJ1-6,TRBV19,.,.,TGTGCCAGTAGTATAGTGAGGGATTCACCCCTCCACTTT,CASSIVRDSPLHF
TRBJ1-5,TRBV12-3/TRBV12-4,.,.,TGTGCCAGCAGTCCAGGAACGGATCAGCCCCAGCATTTT,CASSPGTDQPQHF
TRBJ1-6,TRBV3-1/TRBV3-2,TRBD1,.,TGTGCCAGCAGCCAGAGGGACAGCAACCTAAATTCACCCCTCCACTTT,CASSQRDSNLNSPLHF
TRBJ2-5,TRBV27,.,.,TGTGCCAGCAGTACATTTGTCCGGGGGCAAGAGACCCAGTACTTC,CASSTFVRGQETQYF
TRBJ2-5,TRBV6-6,TRBD2,.,TGTGCCAGCAGTCTATGGACTAGCGGGAGGCGGGAGGAGACCCAGTACTTC,CASSLWTSGRREETQYF